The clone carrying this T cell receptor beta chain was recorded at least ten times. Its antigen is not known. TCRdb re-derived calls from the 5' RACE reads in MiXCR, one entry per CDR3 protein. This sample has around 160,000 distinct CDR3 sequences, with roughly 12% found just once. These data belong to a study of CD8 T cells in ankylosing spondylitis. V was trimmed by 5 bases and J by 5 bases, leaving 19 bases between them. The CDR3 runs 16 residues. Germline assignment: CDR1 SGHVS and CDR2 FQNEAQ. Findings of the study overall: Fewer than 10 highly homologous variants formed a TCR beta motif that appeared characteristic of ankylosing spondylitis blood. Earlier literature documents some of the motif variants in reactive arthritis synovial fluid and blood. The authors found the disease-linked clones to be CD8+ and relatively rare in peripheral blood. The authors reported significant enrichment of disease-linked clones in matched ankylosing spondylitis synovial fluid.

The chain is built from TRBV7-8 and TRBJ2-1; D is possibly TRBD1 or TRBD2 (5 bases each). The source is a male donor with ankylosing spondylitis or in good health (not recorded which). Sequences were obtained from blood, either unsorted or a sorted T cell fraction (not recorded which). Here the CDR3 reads CASSPDSGRGNNEQFF. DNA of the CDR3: TGTGCCAGCAGCCCCGACTCCGGACGGGGCAACAATGAGCAGTTCTTC. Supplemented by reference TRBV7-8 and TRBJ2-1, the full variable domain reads GAGVSQSPRYKVAKRGQDVALRCDPISGHVSLFWYQQALGQGPEFLTYFQNEAQLDKSGLPSDRFFAERPEGSVSTLKIQRTQQEDSAVYLCASSPDSGRGNNEQFFGPGTRLTVL.